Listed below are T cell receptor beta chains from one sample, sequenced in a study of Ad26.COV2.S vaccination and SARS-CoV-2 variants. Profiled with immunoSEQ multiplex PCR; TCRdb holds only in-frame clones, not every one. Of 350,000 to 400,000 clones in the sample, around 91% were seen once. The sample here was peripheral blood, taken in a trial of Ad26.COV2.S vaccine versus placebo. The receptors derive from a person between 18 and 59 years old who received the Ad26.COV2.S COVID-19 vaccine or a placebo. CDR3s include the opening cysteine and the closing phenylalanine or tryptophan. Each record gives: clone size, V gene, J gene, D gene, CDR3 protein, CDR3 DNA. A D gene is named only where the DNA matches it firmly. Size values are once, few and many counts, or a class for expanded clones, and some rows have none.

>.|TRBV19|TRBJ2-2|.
CATAVSHGGTGELFF
TGTGCCACCGCCGTCAGTCACGGGGGCACCGGGGAGCTGTTTTTT
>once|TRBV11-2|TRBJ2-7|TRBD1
CASSLAPGQGGRDEQYF
TGTGCCAGCAGCTTAGCCCCGGGACAGGGGGGAAGGGACGAGCAGTACTTC
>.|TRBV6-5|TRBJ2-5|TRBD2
CASSYSAGTSRETQYF
TGTGCCAGCAGTTACTCTGCCGGGACTAGCAGAGAGACCCAGTACTTC
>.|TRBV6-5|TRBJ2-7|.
CASSLDTYEQYF
TGTGCCAGCAGCCTAGACACTTACGAGCAGTACTTC
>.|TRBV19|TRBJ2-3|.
CASRRGGTDTQYF
TGTGCCAGTAGGAGAGGAGGCACAGATACGCAGTATTTT
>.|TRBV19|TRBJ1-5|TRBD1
CASRDRIDNQPQHF
TGTGCCAGTAGGGACAGGATCGACAATCAGCCCCAGCATTTT
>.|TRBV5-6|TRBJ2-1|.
CASSLLSDEQFF
TGTGCCAGCAGCCTACTTTCGGATGAGCAGTTCTTC
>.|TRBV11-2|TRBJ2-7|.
CASSSGRQFGEQYF
TGTGCCAGCAGCTCTGGACGGCAATTTGGCGAGCAGTACTTC
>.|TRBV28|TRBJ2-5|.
CASSRGRAQYF
TGTGCCAGCAGTCGGGGAAGGGCCCAGTACTTC
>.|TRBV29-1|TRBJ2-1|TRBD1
CSVSANRGQGQFF
TGCAGCGTTTCCGCTAACAGGGGGCAAGGGCAGTTCTTC
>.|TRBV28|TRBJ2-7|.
CASSFGALSYEQYF
TGTGCCAGCAGTTTTGGAGCCCTCTCCTACGAGCAGTACTTC
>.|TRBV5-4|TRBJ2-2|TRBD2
CASSLGLAGFNTGELFF
TGTGCCAGCAGCTTGGGCCTAGCGGGCTTTAACACCGGGGAGCTGTTTTTT
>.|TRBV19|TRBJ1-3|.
CASIRADGNTIYF
TGTGCCAGTATCAGGGCAGACGGAAACACCATATATTTT
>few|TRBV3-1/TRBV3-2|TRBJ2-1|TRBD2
CASSDLAGVTDEQFF
TGTGCCAGCAGCGACCTAGCGGGAGTTACGGATGAGCAGTTCTTC
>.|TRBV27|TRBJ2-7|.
CASSFRDRAYEQYF
TGTGCCAGCAGTTTCAGGGATAGGGCCTACGAGCAGTACTTC
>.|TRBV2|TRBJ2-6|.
CASRDLPGHNSGANVLTF
TGTGCCAGCAGGGACCTCCCGGGACATAACTCTGGGGCCAACGTCCTGACTTTC
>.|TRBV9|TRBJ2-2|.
CASSQLQGSTGELFF
TGTGCCAGCAGCCAACTACAGGGTTCGACCGGGGAGCTGTTTTTT
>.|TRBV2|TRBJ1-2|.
CASRDGDYGYTF
TGTGCCAGCAGGGACGGAGACTATGGCTACACCTTC
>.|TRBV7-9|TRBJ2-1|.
CASSLSPALTTSNEQFF
TGTGCCAGCAGCTTGTCCCCTGCGCTTACTACCTCTAATGAGCAGTTCTTC
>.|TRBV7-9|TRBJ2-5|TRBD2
CASSSLAGGETQYF
TGTGCCAGCAGCTCCTTAGCGGGAGGAGAGACCCAGTACTTC
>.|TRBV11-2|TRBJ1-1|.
CASSLGQRGPHTEAFF
TGTGCCAGCAGCTTAGGACAGAGAGGCCCCCACACTGAAGCTTTCTTT
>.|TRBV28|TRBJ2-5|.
CASSPLGTNQETQYF
TGTGCCAGCAGTCCACTAGGGACAAACCAAGAGACCCAGTACTTC
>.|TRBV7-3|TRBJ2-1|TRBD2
CASRSPGTSRGGQFF
TGTGCCAGCAGATCTCCCGGGACTAGCCGAGGGGGGCAGTTCTTC
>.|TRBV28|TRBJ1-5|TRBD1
CASSFQGDSNQPQHF
TGTGCCAGCAGTTTCCAGGGGGATAGCAATCAGCCCCAGCATTTT
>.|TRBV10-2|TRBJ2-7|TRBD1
CASSNRGDSYEQYF
TGCGCCAGCAGTAACAGGGGGGATTCCTACGAGCAGTACTTC
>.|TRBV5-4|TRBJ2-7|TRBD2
CASRLELAGAAPYEQYF
TGTGCCAGCAGACTCGAACTAGCGGGAGCGGCCCCCTACGAGCAGTACTTC
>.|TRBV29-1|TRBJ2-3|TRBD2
CSSGLAGSSTDTQYF
TGCAGCTCGGGACTAGCGGGCAGCAGCACAGATACGCAGTATTTT
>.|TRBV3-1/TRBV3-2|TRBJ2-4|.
CASSQAQIAKNIQYF
TGTGCCAGCAGCCAAGCACAGATAGCCAAAAACATTCAGTACTTC
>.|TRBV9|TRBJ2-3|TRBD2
CASSVAAGGPKDTQYF
TGTGCCAGCAGCGTAGCGGCGGGAGGGCCGAAAGATACGCAGTATTTT
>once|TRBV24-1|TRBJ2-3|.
CATSGPPQGSDTQYF
TGTGCCACCAGTGGACCCCCGCAGGGGTCTGATACGCAGTATTTT
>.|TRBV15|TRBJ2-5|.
CATSLGGLVGGETQYF
TGTGCCACCAGCCTGGGCGGTTTGGTGGGTGGAGAGACCCAGTACTTC
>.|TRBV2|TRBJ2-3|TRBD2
CASRKLAGTDTQYF
TGTGCCAGCAGAAAACTAGCGGGCACAGATACGCAGTATTTT
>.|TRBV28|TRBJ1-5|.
CASSFPLYRGNQPQHF
TGTGCCAGCAGTTTCCCCTTGTACAGGGGCAATCAGCCCCAGCATTTT